This is a list of T cell receptor beta chains from one sample in a study of T cells in Graves' hyperthyroidism and ophthalmopathy. Each CDR3 protein is one row after TCRdb ran MiXCR on the multiplex PCR reads. The data contain approximately 870,000 distinct CDR3 sequences, 38% of them singletons. Material for sequencing was blood. The receptor source for this set is a man aged 18 to 30 with Graves' hyperthyroidism. Each CDR3 is given with its conserved first and last residue. D genes are given only for firm matches. The listing skips clone size in some rows; elsewhere it reads once, few, many or a size class.

>TRBD1|.|TRBV7-2|TRBJ2-5
CASSQESRGNETQYF
TGTGCCAGCAGCCAAGAGAGCAGGGGGAATGAGACCCAGTACTTC
>.|.|TRBV5-1|TRBJ2-5
CASSLDGYGQETQYF
TGTGCCAGCAGCTTAGACGGTTATGGGCAAGAGACCCAGTACTTC
>.|.|TRBV19|TRBJ2-2
CASSIVHHDWTGELFF
TGTGCCAGTAGTATAGTCCACCACGACTGGACCGGGGAGCTGTTTTTT
>TRBD1|.|TRBV7-9|TRBJ2-5
CASSGAGGGQTQYF
TGTGCCAGCAGCGGCGCAGGGGGCGGGCAGACCCAGTACTTC
>.|.|TRBV7-9|TRBJ1-1
CASSSLPSPRAFF
TGTGCCAGCAGCTCCCTCCCGAGCCCAAGAGCTTTCTTT
>TRBD2|.|TRBV7-9|TRBJ2-5
CASSLGAFTSGGPETQYF
TGTGCCAGCAGCCTCGGTGCTTTTACTAGCGGGGGGCCAGAGACCCAGTACTTC
>.|many|TRBV15|TRBJ1-3
CATSRGADSSGNTIYF
TGTGCCACCAGCAGAGGGGCAGACTCCTCTGGAAACACCATATATTTT
>TRBD1|.|TRBV5-1|TRBJ1-2
CASTFSTGDGGYTF
TGCGCCAGCACCTTCTCGACAGGGGACGGTGGCTACACCTTC
>.|few|TRBV4-3|TRBJ1-5
CASSRTRGASQPQHF
TGCGCCAGCAGCCGGACTCGGGGGGCCAGTCAGCCCCAGCATTTT
>TRBD1|few|TRBV29-1|TRBJ1-1
CSVDFQGATEAFF
TGCAGCGTTGATTTCCAGGGGGCTACTGAAGCTTTCTTT
>.|.|TRBV12-3/TRBV12-4|TRBJ2-5
CASSSYTTGKETQYF
TGTGCCAGCAGTTCCTACACGACGGGGAAAGAGACCCAGTACTTC
>TRBD2|.|TRBV28|TRBJ2-7
CASSLARTSGNSGQYF
TGTGCCAGCAGTTTAGCACGGACTAGCGGGAATTCGGGGCAGTACTTC
>.|.|TRBV15|TRBJ1-5
CAASSYDSNQPQHF
TGTGCCGCCAGCAGCTATGATAGCAATCAGCCCCAGCATTTT
>.|few|TRBV20-1|TRBJ2-2
CSARISPDTGELFF
TGCAGTGCTAGAATCTCCCCAGACACCGGGGAGCTGTTTTTT
>TRBD1|.|TRBV5-6|TRBJ1-1
CASSSGTESNTEAFF
TGTGCCAGCAGCTCGGGGACAGAATCGAACACTGAAGCTTTCTTT
>TRBD1|.|TRBV2|TRBJ1-4
CASSLGTGGTNEKLFF
TGTGCCAGCAGCTTGGGGACAGGGGGCACTAATGAAAAACTGTTTTTT
>.|many|TRBV12-3/TRBV12-4|TRBJ1-2
CASSGEGQAVGYTF
TGTGCCAGCAGTGGCGAAGGGCAGGCAGTGGGCTACACCTTC
>.|few|TRBV6-6|TRBJ2-5
CASSYRGGQETQYF
TGTGCCAGCAGTTACCGAGGGGGCCAAGAGACCCAGTACTTC
>.|.|TRBV7-9|TRBJ1-1
CASSPAPGTEAFF
TGTGCCAGCAGCCCCGCCCCCGGCACTGAAGCTTTCTTT
>.|.|TRBV6-1|TRBJ1-1
CASSDWGEGMNTEAFF
TGTGCCAGCAGTGATTGGGGAGAGGGGATGAACACTGAAGCTTTCTTT
>.|.|TRBV7-9|TRBJ1-2
CASSHGLAGWGYTF
TGTGCCAGCAGCCACGGACTAGCGGGGTGGGGCTACACCTTC
>TRBD1|few|TRBV2|TRBJ1-5
CASRDREGNQPQHF
TGTGCCAGCAGAGACAGGGAGGGGAATCAGCCCCAGCATTTT
>.|few|TRBV7-3|TRBJ2-2
CASSHNKNTGELFF
TGTGCCAGCAGCCACAACAAGAACACCGGGGAGCTGTTTTTT
>TRBD1|few|TRBV11-2|TRBJ2-7
CASSSRTGGAGWQYF
TGTGCCAGCAGCTCTAGGACAGGGGGCGCAGGGTGGCAGTACTTC
>.|.|TRBV29-1|TRBJ1-1
CSVRGGDLPEAFF
TGCAGCGTTCGCGGGGGTGATCTTCCTGAAGCTTTCTTT